The 23 T cell receptor beta chains below come from one sample, sequenced in a study of vaccination and CD4 T cells after COVID-19. Sequencing of cultured CD4+ T cell DNA used the Oncomine TCR Beta short-read assay. TCRdb reanalysed the PCR reads using MiXCR and keeps one entry per CDR3 protein. The sample includes approximately 12,000 distinct CDR3 sequences, roughly 53% of them seen just once. The treatment is: roughly ten-day PBMC culture with coronavirus spike peptide pools or control peptides (ViraFEST assay). For these receptors, no antigen is known. Sequencing input: CD4+ T cells from blood, cultured in vitro. The source of these receptors is a human donor who had recovered from COVID-19.

The chain carries TRBV19 and TRBJ1-3, with D hard to call. Germline V gene sequence: CDR1 LNHDA, CDR2 SQIVND (reference sequence). Trimming removed 2 bases from V and 0 bases from J, with 8 bases in between. The CDR3 runs 15 residues. The CDR3 region has the DNA TGTGCCAGTAGTATATCGCAGGCCTCTGGAAACACCATATATTTT. Its translation is CASSISQASGNTIYF.

The chain combines TRBV5-1 with TRBJ2-7; 7 bases match TRBD1. Germline assignment: CDR1 SGHRS and CDR2 YFSETQ. The CDR3 extends over 15 amino acids. With V trimmed by 3 bases and J by 6 bases, 12 bases remained unmatched. CDR3 DNA: TGCGCCAGCAGCTGGAGAACAGGGGAAGGGGCCGAGCAGTACTTC. This sequence encodes CASSWRTGEGAEQYF.

The chain couples TRBV10-1 to TRBJ1-1; no clear D. This CDR3 region has 17 residues. V was trimmed by 4 bases and J by 5 bases, leaving 23 bases between them. From germline, CDR1 is WNHNN and CDR2 SYGVQD (reference sequence). The CDR3 region is CASSAAPSTLGGTEAFF. The CDR3 DNA is TGCGCCAGCAGTGCGGCTCCCTCGACACTCGGCGGGACTGAAGCTTTCTTT.

This clonotype was observed a few times. The chain couples TRBV2 to TRBJ1-2; 7 bases fit TRBD1. This CDR3 is built from 13 residues. Germline CDR1 and CDR2: SNHLY and FYNNEI. Trimming at V came to 6 bases and at J to 6 bases, leaving 7 bases not matched to a gene. The CDR3 DNA reads TGTGCCAGCAGACGGGACAGCTCCGATGGCTACACCTTC. Residues: CASRRDSSDGYTF.

The CDR3 DNA sequence: TGTGCCAGCACCCTGACAGGGTCCCATAACTATGGCTACACCTTC. It codes for CASTLTGSHNYGYTF. The rearrangement links TRBV12-3 or TRBV12-4 to TRBJ1-2; 7 nucleotides match TRBD1. V was clipped by 7 bases and J by 1 base; unmatched bases: 9. The CDR3 is made up of 15 amino acids.

The chain links TRBV2 to TRBJ1-6; 9 nucleotides align to TRBD1. CDR3 length: 14 residues. CDR1 and CDR2 from the germline V gene are SNHLY and FYNNEI. After removal of 5 bases from V and 9 bases from J, the junction contained 5 bases not matched to a gene. The CDR3 protein is CASSTGTGSSPLHF. CDR3 sequence (DNA): TGTGCCAGCAGTACCGGGACAGGGAGTTCACCCCTCCACTTT.

This clonotype has a single count. The rearrangement links TRBV11-3 to TRBJ2-7; D is perhaps TRBD1 (6 bases). Trimming stripped 0 bases from V and 1 base from J, with 10 bases between. Germline V gene sequence: CDR1 SGHNT, CDR2 YENEEA. CDR3 size: 15 residues. As DNA, the CDR3 is TGTGCCAGCAGCTTAGAGACAGGAACGTCCTACGAGCAGTACTTC. It encodes CASSLETGTSYEQYF.

The chain has TRBV27 and TRBJ2-1; 13 bases map to TRBD2. The germline V gene has CDR1 MNHEY and CDR2 SMNVEV (reference sequence). V trimming: 3 bases; J trimming: 5 bases; junction bases outside the gene matches: 4. The CDR3 spans 16 residues. CDR3 bases: TGTGCCAGCAGTTTTGTAGGACTAGCGGGAGACAATGAGCAGTTCTTC. The encoded protein is CASSFVGLAGDNEQFF.

This clonotype was detected a few times. This sequence joins TRBV19 and TRBJ1-1; 12 nucleotides line up with TRBD1. Germline loops: CDR1 LNHDA, CDR2 SQIVND (reference sequence). After removal of 6 bases from V and 5 bases from J, the junction contained 7 bases not matched to a gene. The CDR3 length is 15 residues. The CDR3 nucleotides are TGTGCCAGTAGCACCGGGGGACAGGGGGCAACTGAAGCTTTCTTT. It translates to CASSTGGQGATEAFF.

There are a few counts of this clonotype. This chain joins TRBV7-2 and TRBJ2-5, with D hard to call. The V gene's germline CDR1 is SGHTA and CDR2 FQGNSA. This CDR3 is built from 13 residues. V was pared by 4 bases and J by 3 bases, with 9 bases between. The CDR3 region is CASSWDQEETQYF. In DNA, the CDR3 is TGTGCCAGCAGCTGGGATCAGGAAGAGACCCAGTACTTC.

The chain couples TRBV4-1 to TRBJ2-5; TRBD2 matches 11 bases. Germline V CDR1 and CDR2: MGHRA, YSYEKL. V was pared by 4 bases and J by 9 bases, with 7 bases of the junction left unmatched. CDR3 length: 14 residues. This CDR3 reads CASSRPGLAAPQYF. In nucleotides, the CDR3 is TGCGCCAGCAGCCGACCGGGACTAGCGGCACCCCAGTACTTC.

In this sample, this clonotype is medium-sized (0.01 to 0.1%). V and J are TRBV15 and TRBJ1-2; no reliable D call. The V end was cut by 0 bases, the J end by 1 base, with 9 bases between. Germline CDR1 and CDR2: LNHNV and YYDKDF (reference sequence). There are 15 residues in the CDR3. Here the CDR3 reads CATSREYGNNYGYTF. The CDR3 DNA sequence: TGTGCCACCAGCAGAGAATATGGCAATAACTATGGCTACACCTTC.

V usage is TRBV20-1 and J usage is TRBJ2-7; a possible D gene is TRBD2 (7 bases). The V gene lost 4 bases and the J gene lost 6 bases, with 13 bases spanning the gap. CDR1 is DFQATT and CDR2 is SNEGSKA in the germline V gene (reference sequence). CDR3 size: 12 residues. CDR3 nucleotides: TGCAGTGCTATGTCGGGGGGCTCCGAGCAGTACTTC. Residues: CSAMSGGSEQYF.

The table lists this clonotype with a few counts. V is TRBV19 and J is TRBJ2-1; a possible D gene is TRBD1 (5 bases). This CDR3 comprises 14 residues. CDR1 and CDR2 from the germline V gene are LNHDA and SQIVND (reference sequence). V lost 0 bases and J lost 9, with 12 bases in between. CDR3 in DNA: TGTGCCAGTAGTATAGATACAATCAGGGCTGAGCAGTTCTTC. It yields the protein CASSIDTIRAEQFF. The full variable domain, with the rest looked up from reference TRBV19 and TRBJ2-1, is DGGITQSPKYLFRKEGQNVTLSCEQNLNHDAMYWYRQDPGQGLRLIYYSQIVNDFQKGDIAEGYSVSREKKESFPLTVTSAQKNPTAFYLCASSIDTIRAEQFFGPGTRLTVL.

This sequence joins TRBV7-9 and TRBJ1-1, with 12 nucleotides matching TRBD1. J was trimmed by 1 base and V by 1 base; bases with no gene match: 4. CDR1 is SEHNR, CDR2 FQNEAQ, per germline (reference sequence). The CDR3 runs to 17 residues. The CDR3 reads CASSLEGTGGWNTEAFF. CDR3 DNA: TGTGCCAGCAGCTTAGAGGGGACAGGGGGCTGGAACACTGAAGCTTTCTTT.

V usage is TRBV20-1 and J usage is TRBJ2-4; D call uncertain. V was pared by 4 bases and J by 0 bases, with 13 bases between. The length of the CDR3 is 15 residues. The germline V gene encodes CDR1 DFQATT and CDR2 SNEGSKA (reference sequence). The CDR3 protein is CSATRESLAKNIQYF. The CDR3 DNA follows: TGCAGTGCTACGCGCGAGTCGCTAGCCAAAAACATTCAGTACTTC.

The CDR3 sequence is CSVGRGDYGYTF. CDR3 sequence (DNA): TGCAGCGTTGGCAGGGGAGACTATGGCTACACCTTC. The chain links TRBV29-1 to TRBJ1-2, with D possibly TRBD1 on 6 matching bases. Trimming removed 4 bases from V and 3 bases from J, with 9 bases in between. Germline V lookup: CDR1 SQVTM, CDR2 ANQGSEA. The CDR3 extends over 12 amino acids. The variable domain in full, with the rest retrieved from reference TRBV29-1 and TRBJ1-2, is SAVISQKPSRDICQRGTSLTIQCQVDSQVTMMFWYRQQPGQSLTLIATANQGSEATYESGFVIDKFPISRPNLTFSTLTVSNMSPEDSSIYLCSVGRGDYGYTFGSGTRLTVV.

This clonotype was counted a single time. The rearrangement uses TRBV5-1 and TRBJ1-1, with unresolved D. This CDR3 has 13 residues. Germline loops: CDR1 SGHRS, CDR2 YFSETQ. V lost 4 bases and J lost 1, with 8 bases in between. The CDR3 DNA follows: TGCGCCAGCAGCCCATTTTCGAACACTGAAGCTTTCTTT. It translates to CASSPFSNTEAFF.

J is TRBJ2-6 and V is TRBV2, with D perhaps given as TRBD1 or TRBD2 (5 bases each). V lost 4 bases and J lost 4, with 20 bases in between. The CDR3 spans 18 residues. Germline CDR1 is SNHLY and CDR2 is FYNNEI. This CDR3 reads CASSGDGQDPWGANVLTF. The DNA of the CDR3 is TGTGCCAGCAGTGGGGACGGCCAAGATCCGTGGGGGGCCAACGTCCTGACTTTC.

V usage is TRBV11-2 and J usage is TRBJ2-7; D is perhaps TRBD2 (6 bases). V lost 3 bases to trimming and J lost 4 bases, with 19 bases between them. In germline, CDR1 is SGHAT, CDR2 FQNNGV. The CDR3 spans 16 residues. The CDR3 here is CASSFLRGRTAYEQYF. CDR3 bases: TGTGCCAGCAGCTTTCTCCGTGGGAGGACGGCTTACGAGCAGTACTTC. The full variable domain, rest sourced from reference TRBV11-2 and TRBJ2-7, is EAGVAQSPRYKIIEKRQSVAFWCNPISGHATLYWYQQILGQGPKLLIQFQNNGVVDDSQLPKDRFSAERLKGVDSTLKIQPAKLEDSAVYLCASSFLRGRTAYEQYFGPGTRLTVT.

V is TRBV20-1 and J is TRBJ2-7; 10 nucleotides match TRBD2. CDR1 and CDR2 (germline): DFQATT, SNEGSKA (reference sequence). The CDR3 is 14 amino acids. Trimming cost V 1 base and J 3 bases; bases outside gene matches: 3. The CDR3, as DNA: TGCAGTGCTAGAGGGCTAGCGGGAGACTACGAGCAGTACTTC. It specifies CSARGLAGDYEQYF.

The chain employs TRBV6-1 and TRBJ1-2; weak D call: TRBD1 (5 bases). This CDR3 region has 14 residues. The V end was cut by 5 bases, the J end by 0 bases, with 10 bases between. The germline gives CDR1 MNHNS, CDR2 SASEGT. This CDR3 reads CASSPDISNYGYTF. DNA of the CDR3: TGTGCCAGCAGTCCGGACATTTCTAACTATGGCTACACCTTC.

The chain couples TRBV24-1 to TRBJ2-1; perhaps TRBD2 as D (6 bases). The germline gives CDR1 KGHDR, CDR2 SFDVKD. The CDR3 runs 13 residues. The V and J ends lost 4 bases and 7 bases respectively, with 10 bases between them. This chain's CDR3 is CATSEQGLNEQFF. DNA for the CDR3: TGTGCCACCAGTGAACAAGGACTAAATGAGCAGTTCTTC.